This entry describes one TCR beta chain. Its antigen is still unknown. Taken from the germline V gene, the CDR1 and CDR2 loops are SGHRS and YFSETQ. The CDR3, from cysteine to phenylalanine, totals 11 residues. No DNA is listed. These data are taken from a study of T cells expressing NK-cell markers (dated by TCRdb to 2018 to 2021). Looking at the study overall: TCR beta-chain repertoires were profiled in sorted CD3+CD56+NKG2C+, CD3+CD56+NKG2C- and CD3+CD56-NKG2C+ T-cell subsets from several donors. Seven of the eight sequenced donors were HCMV-seropositive and one was HCMV-seronegative. The eight sequenced donors were randomly selected healthy volunteers, three men and five women. Illumina HiSeq 2000/2500, MiSeq or NextSeq was used to sequence libraries as 2 x 150 bp reads. Study-level results and caveats: Whether the expanded NKG2C-expressing T cell clones were specific for HCMV antigens was left unclear. Those dominant clonotypes were again the most abundant among CD3+CD56-NKG2C+ cells in a handful of donors, at roughly 25-65%. In 6 or 7 donors, the dominant CD3+CD56+NKG2C+ clonotypes ranked among the top 10 CD8+ clonotypes, making up about 1.0-8% of CD8+ T cells.

A commercial ELISA kit detecting HCMV-specific IgG in serum was used to determine HCMV serostatus. Ficoll density gradient centrifugation was used to isolate peripheral blood mononuclear cells from blood. The listed sequencing device is Illumina HiSeq 2000. The TCR beta cDNA libraries were made using 5'RACE template switching, a step that added both a universal primer site and unique molecular identifiers. cDNA synthesis was primed from the TCR beta constant segment and was followed by two successive PCR amplification steps. In the original analysis: Reads were demultiplexed and grouped by UMI with MIGEC, and clonotypes were assembled and quantified with MiTCR. To remove erroneous sequences, TCR cDNA sequences were retained only when supported by two or more reads. The tcR package was used for downstream repertoire analysis, and clonotypes were matched across fractions by CDR3 nucleotide sequence plus V segment. VDJmatch was used to annotate antigen specificity against VDJdb, with one amino acid substitution in CDR3 permitted. TCRdb reprocessed the reads into one record per CDR3 protein sequence, lacking DNA. The V and J calls were determined by TCRdb, not by the authors. The table of this sample itemizes about 370,000 distinct CDR3 sequences. The ten largest make up around 10% of the sample.

This sequence uses TRBV5-1 and TRBJ2-1. The sequenced material came from blood T cells: a sorted CD56 or NKG2C T cell subset, CD4+ or CD8+ T cells, or bulk PBMC T cells (not recorded which). The sequence was obtained from a woman in her forties or fifties in good health. Donor details come from another sample of the same person, matched by shared clones. The CDR3: CASSITGSQFF.